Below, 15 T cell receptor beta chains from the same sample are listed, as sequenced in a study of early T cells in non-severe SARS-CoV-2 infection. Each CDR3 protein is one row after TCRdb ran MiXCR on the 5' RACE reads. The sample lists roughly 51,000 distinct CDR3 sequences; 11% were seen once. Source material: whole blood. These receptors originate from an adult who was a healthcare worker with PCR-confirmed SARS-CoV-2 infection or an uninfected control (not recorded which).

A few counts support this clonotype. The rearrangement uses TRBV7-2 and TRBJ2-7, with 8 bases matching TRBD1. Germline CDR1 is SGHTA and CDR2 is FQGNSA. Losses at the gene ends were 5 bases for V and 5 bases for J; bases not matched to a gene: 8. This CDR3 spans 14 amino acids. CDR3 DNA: TGTGCCAGCAGCGAGGACAGGGTTTCGAACGAGCAGTACTTC. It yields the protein CASSEDRVSNEQYF. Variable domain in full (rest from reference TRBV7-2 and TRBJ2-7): GAGVSQSPSNKVTEKGKDVELRCDPISGHTALYWYRQSLGQGLEFLIYFQGNSAPDKSGLPSDRFSAERTGGSVSTLTIQRTQQEDSAVYLCASSEDRVSNEQYFGPGTRLTVT.

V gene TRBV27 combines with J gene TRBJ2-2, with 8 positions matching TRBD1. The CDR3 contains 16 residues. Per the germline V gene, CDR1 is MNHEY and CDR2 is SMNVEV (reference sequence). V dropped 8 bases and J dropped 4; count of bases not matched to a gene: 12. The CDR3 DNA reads TGTGCCAGCGTCCCCCTATCTGACAGGGGCACCGGGGAGCTGTTTTTT. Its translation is CASVPLSDRGTGELFF.

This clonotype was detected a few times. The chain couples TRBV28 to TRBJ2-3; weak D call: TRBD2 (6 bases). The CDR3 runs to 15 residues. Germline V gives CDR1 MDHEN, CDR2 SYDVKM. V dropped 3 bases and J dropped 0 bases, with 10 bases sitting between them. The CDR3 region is CASSFVGTSTDTQYF. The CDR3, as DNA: TGTGCCAGCAGTTTTGTTGGGACTAGCACAGATACGCAGTATTTT.

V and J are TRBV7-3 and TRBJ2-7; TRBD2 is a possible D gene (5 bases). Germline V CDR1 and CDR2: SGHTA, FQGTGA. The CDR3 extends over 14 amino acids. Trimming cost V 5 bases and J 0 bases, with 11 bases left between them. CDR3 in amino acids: CASSPSKSSYEQYF. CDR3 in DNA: TGTGCCAGCAGCCCTAGCAAGAGCTCCTACGAGCAGTACTTC.

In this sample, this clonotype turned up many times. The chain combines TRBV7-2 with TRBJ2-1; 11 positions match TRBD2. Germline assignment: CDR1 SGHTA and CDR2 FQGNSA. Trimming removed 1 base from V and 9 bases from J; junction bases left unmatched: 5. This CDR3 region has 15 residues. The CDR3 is CASSLVLAGEGEQFF. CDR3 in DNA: TGTGCCAGCAGCTTAGTACTAGCGGGAGAGGGTGAGCAGTTCTTC.

The CDR3 spells CASRTPGQGYTGELFF. The CDR3 DNA follows: TGCGCCAGCAGAACGCCGGGACAGGGGTACACCGGGGAGCTGTTTTTT. The J gene is TRBJ2-2, the V gene TRBV5-1, with 10 bases lining up with TRBD1. This CDR3 region has 16 residues. The V gene's germline CDR1 is SGHRS and CDR2 YFSETQ. The junction had 7 bases not matched to a gene; V was cut back by 5 bases and J by 3 bases. Using reference TRBV5-1 and TRBJ2-2 for the parts outside the CDR3, the full variable domain is KAGVTQTPRYLIKTRGQQVTLSCSPISGHRSVSWYQQTPGQGLQFLFEYFSETQRNKGNFPGRFSGRQFSNSRSEMNVSTLELGDSALYLCASRTPGQGYTGELFFGEGSRLTVL.

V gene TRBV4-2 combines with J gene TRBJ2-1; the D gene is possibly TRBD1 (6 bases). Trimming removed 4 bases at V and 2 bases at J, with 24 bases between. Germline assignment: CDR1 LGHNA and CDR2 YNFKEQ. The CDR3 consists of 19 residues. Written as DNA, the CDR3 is TGTGCCAGCAGCCTAACCGCCGGCTCAATGGGGGCGACCTACAATGAGCAGTTCTTC. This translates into CASSLTAGSMGATYNEQFF.

CDR3 amino acids: CASSLGLDISEKLFF. The CDR3 DNA reads as TGTGCCAGCAGCTTAGGGCTAGACATTTCGGAAAAACTGTTTTTT. This chain connects TRBV7-9 to TRBJ1-4; D is ambiguous. Per germline, CDR1 SEHNR and CDR2 FQNEAQ (reference sequence). The CDR3 length is 15 residues. V was trimmed by 1 base and J by 8 bases, leaving 14 bases between them. Looking up the rest from reference TRBV7-9 and TRBJ1-4 gives the full variable domain: DTGVSQNPRHKITKRGQNVTFRCDPISEHNRLYWYRQTLGQGPEFLTYFQNEAQLEKSRLLSDRFSAERPKGSFSTLEIQRTEQGDSAMYLCASSLGLDISEKLFFGSGTQLSVL.

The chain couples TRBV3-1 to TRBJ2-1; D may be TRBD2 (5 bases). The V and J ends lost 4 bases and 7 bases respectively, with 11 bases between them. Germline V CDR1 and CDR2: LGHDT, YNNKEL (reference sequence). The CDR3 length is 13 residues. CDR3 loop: CASSRGYYNEQFF. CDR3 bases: TGTGCCAGCAGCCGCGGGTATTATAATGAGCAGTTCTTC.

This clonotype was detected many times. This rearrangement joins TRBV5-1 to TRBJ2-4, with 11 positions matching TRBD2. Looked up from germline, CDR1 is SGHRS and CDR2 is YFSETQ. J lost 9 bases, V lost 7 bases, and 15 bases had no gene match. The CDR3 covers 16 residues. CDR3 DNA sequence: TGCGCCAGCCGGTCCGGCCCTAGCGGGGGGAGCGGCATTCAGTACTTC. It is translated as CASRSGPSGGSGIQYF.

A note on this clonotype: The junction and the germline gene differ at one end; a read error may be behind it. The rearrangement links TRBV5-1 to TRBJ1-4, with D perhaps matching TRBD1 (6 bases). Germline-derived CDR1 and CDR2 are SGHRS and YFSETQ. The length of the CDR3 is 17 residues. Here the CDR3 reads CVSSWDNRAATNEKLFF. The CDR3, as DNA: TGCGTCAGCAGCTGGGACAACAGGGCTGCAACTAATGAAAAACTGTTTTTT.

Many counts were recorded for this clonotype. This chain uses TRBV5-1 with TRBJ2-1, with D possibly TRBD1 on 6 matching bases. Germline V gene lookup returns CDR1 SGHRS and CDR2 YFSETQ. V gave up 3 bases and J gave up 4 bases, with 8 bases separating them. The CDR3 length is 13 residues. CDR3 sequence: CASSSTGYNEQFF. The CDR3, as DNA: TGCGCCAGCAGCTCGACAGGATACAATGAGCAGTTCTTC.

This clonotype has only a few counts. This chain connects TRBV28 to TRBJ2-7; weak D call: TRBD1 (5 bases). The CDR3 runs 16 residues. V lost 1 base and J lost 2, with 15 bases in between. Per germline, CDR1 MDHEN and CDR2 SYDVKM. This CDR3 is CASSLYQGRITYEQYF. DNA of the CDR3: TGTGCCAGCAGTTTATACCAGGGCCGGATAACCTACGAGCAGTACTTC.

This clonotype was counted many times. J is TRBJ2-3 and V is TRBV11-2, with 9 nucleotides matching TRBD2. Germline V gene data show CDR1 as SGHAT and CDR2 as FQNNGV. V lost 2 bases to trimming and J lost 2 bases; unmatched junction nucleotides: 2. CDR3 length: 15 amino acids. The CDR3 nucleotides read TGTGCCAGCAGCTTAAGCGGGGGGTTCACAGATACGCAGTATTTT. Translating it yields CASSLSGGFTDTQYF.

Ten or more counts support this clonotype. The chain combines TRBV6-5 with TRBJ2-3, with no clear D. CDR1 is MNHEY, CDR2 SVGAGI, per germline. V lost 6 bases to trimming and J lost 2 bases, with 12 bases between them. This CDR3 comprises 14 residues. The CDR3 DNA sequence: TGTGCCAGCAGCCTGGACCCGGTCACAGATACGCAGTATTTT. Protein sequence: CASSLDPVTDTQYF.